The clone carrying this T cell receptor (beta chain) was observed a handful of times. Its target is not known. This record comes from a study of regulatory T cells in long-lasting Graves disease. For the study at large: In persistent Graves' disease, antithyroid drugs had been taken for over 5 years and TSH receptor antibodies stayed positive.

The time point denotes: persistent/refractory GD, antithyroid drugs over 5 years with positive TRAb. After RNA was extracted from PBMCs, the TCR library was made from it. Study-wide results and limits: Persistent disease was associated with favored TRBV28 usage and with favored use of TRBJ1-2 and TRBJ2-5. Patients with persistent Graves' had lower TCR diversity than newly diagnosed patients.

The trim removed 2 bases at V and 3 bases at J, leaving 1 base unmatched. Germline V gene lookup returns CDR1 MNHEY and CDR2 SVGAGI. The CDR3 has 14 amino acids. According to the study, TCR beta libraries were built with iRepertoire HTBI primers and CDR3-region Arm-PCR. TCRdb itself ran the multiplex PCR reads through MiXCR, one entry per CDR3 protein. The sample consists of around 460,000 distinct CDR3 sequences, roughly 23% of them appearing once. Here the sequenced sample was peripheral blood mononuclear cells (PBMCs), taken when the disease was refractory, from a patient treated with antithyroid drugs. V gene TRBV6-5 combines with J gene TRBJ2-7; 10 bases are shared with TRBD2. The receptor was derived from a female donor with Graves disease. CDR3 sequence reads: CASSYLAGDYEQYF. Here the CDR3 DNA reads TGTGCCAGCAGTTACCTAGCGGGAGACTACGAGCAGTACTTC.